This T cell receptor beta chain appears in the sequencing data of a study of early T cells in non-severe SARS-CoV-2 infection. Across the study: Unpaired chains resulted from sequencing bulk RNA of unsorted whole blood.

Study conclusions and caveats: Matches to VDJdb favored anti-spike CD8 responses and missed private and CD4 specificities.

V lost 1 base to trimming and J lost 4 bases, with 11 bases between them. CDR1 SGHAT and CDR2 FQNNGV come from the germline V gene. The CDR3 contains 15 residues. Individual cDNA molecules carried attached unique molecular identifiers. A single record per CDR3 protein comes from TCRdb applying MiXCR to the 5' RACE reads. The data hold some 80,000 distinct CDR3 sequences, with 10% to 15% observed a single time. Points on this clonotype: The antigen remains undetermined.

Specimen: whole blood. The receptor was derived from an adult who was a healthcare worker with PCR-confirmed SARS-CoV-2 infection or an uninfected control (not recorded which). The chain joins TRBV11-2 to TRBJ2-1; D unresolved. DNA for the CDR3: TGTGCCAGCAGCTTAGCCGAGTATCCTTACAATGAGCAGTTCTTC. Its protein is CASSLAEYPYNEQFF.